The 29 T cell receptor beta chains in this list originate from one sample, sequenced in a study of cytomegalovirus exposure and HLA in healthy donors. Researchers ran the PCR with 60 Vbeta and 13 Jbeta primers. Data came from immunoSEQ multiplex PCR; TCRdb stores just in-frame clones and leaves some out. Found here are 250,000 to 350,000 clones, 86% of them singletons; the top ten hold roughly 4%. Sequencing was performed on PBMCs. All receptors come from a man aged 40-49 years in good health and CMV-seropositive.

The chain carries TRBV9 and TRBJ2-1; 15 bases match TRBD2. This CDR3 spans 19 amino acids. V lost 4 bases, J lost 1 base, and 9 bases stayed unmatched. From germline, CDR1 is SGDLS and CDR2 YYNGEE. The CDR3 reads CASSPLPGTSGRSYNEQFF. As DNA, the CDR3 is TGTGCCAGCAGCCCTCTTCCCGGGACTAGCGGGAGGTCCTACAATGAGCAGTTCTTC.

V usage is TRBV6-4 and J usage is TRBJ1-1; TRBD1 matches at 8 bases. The CDR3 totals 14 residues. The V and J ends lost 3 bases and 4 bases, in that order; junction bases with no gene match: 4. From germline, CDR1 is MRHNA and CDR2 SNTAGT. The CDR3 coding sequence is TGTGCCAGCAGTGAACAGGGGGACGGCACTGAAGCTTTCTTT. Translated, it gives CASSEQGDGTEAFF.

The rearrangement links TRBV7-8 to TRBJ1-5; TRBD1 agrees at 7 bases. Germline CDR1 is SGHVS and CDR2 is FQNEAQ. V lost 0 bases and J lost 6; bases outside the gene matches: 5. The CDR3 is made up of 15 amino acids. CDR3 bases: TGTGCCAGCAGCTTAGCGCGAGGGGGCGGTCAGCCCCAGCATTTT. Its translation is CASSLARGGGQPQHF.

This clone was detected a few times. The chain combines TRBV4-1 with TRBJ2-4; the match to TRBD2 covers 11 bases. Trimming took 5 bases from V and 7 from J; bases not matched to a gene: 7. Germline-derived CDR1 and CDR2 are MGHRA and YSYEKL. The CDR3 spans 15 residues. CDR3 in DNA: TGCGCCAGCAGCTATCTAGCGGGAGGTGGGAACATTCAGTACTTC. This codes for CASSYLAGGGNIQYF.

CDR3 in DNA: TGTGCCAGCAGCGCGTTAGCTAATGAAAAACTGTTTTTT. It codes for CASSALANEKLFF. J is TRBJ1-4 and V is TRBV7-2; D unclear. Germline values: CDR1 SGHTA, CDR2 FQGNSA. The CDR3 contains 13 residues. V lost 5 bases and J 3 bases, leaving 7 bases between the germline ends.

V and J are TRBV27 and TRBJ2-7; 14 bases are a match to TRBD2. Judging by the DNA end, TRBJ2-1 fits better; the J call may be wrong. Germline lookup yields CDR1 MNHEY and CDR2 SMNVEV (reference sequence). CDR3 length equals 17 residues. The CDR3 is CASSSGLAGGLYNEQFF. DNA of the CDR3: TGTGCCAGCAGTTCCGGACTAGCGGGAGGATTATACAATGAGCAGTTCTTC.

V is TRBV6-5 and J is TRBJ1-1, with D possibly matching TRBD1 (6 bases). The germline CDR1 and CDR2 sequences are MNHEY and SVGAGI. The V and J ends lost 4 bases and 6 bases respectively, with 9 bases between them. The CDR3 contains 12 residues. CDR3 sequence (DNA): TGTGCCAGCAGTTCCCGGACAGCTGAAGCTTTCTTT. Translating gives CASSSRTAEAFF.

The chain carries TRBV18 and TRBJ2-3; 7 nucleotides match TRBD1. CDR1 is KGHSH and CDR2 is LQKENI in the germline V gene. With 4 bases clipped from V and 2 bases from J, the junction kept 6 bases outside the gene matches. The CDR3 runs 15 residues. The CDR3: CASSQGATLTDTQYF. CDR3 sequence (DNA): TGTGCCAGCTCACAGGGGGCAACCCTCACAGATACGCAGTATTTT. Based on the CDR3 plus reference TRBV18 and TRBJ2-3, the full variable domain is NAGVMQNPRHLVRRRGQEARLRCSPMKGHSHVYWYRQLPEEGLKFMVYLQKENIIDESGMPKERFSAEFPKEGPSILRIQQVVRGDSAAYFCASSQGATLTDTQYFGPGTRLTVL.

This chain connects TRBV27 to TRBJ2-1; maybe TRBD1 (5 bases). The germline gives CDR1 MNHEY, CDR2 SMNVEV (reference sequence). The CDR3 is made up of 12 amino acids. Trimming took off 7 bases at V and 9 bases at J, with 13 bases between the two ends. CDR3 loop: CASIGRQPEQFF. CDR3 nucleotide sequence: TGTGCCAGCATCGGCCGACAGCCTGAGCAGTTCTTC.

This clone was seen only once. The CDR3 loop is CASSPPAGSENEQFF. Here the CDR3 DNA reads TGTGCCAGCAGCCCCCCCGCCGGGAGTGAAAATGAGCAGTTCTTC. The V call is TRBV9, the J call TRBJ2-1, with a weak D call TRBD2 (6 bases). CDR1 and CDR2 (germline): SGDLS, YYNGEE. The length of the CDR3 is 15 residues. V lost 4 bases to trimming and J lost 7 bases, with 18 bases between them. Based on the CDR3 plus reference TRBV9 and TRBJ2-1, the full variable domain is DSGVTQTPKHLITATGQRVTLRCSPRSGDLSVYWYQQSLDQGLQFLIQYYNGEERAKGNILERFSAQQFPDLHSELNLSSLELGDSALYFCASSPPAGSENEQFFGPGTRLTVL.

V and J are TRBV10-3 and TRBJ1-2, with TRBD1 identical over 8 bases. CDR3 length: 13 amino acids. Germline values: CDR1 ENHRY, CDR2 SYGVKD. The V gene end was trimmed by 11 bases and the J gene end by 2 bases; junction bases not matched to a gene: 7. The CDR3 bases are TGTGCCGGGGGGACAGGAACCAACTATGGCTACACCTTC. It codes for CAGGTGTNYGYTF.

This clone was seen a single time. One end of the junction does not line up with germline, which may come from a read error. The chain links TRBV4-2 to TRBJ2-1; 7 positions match TRBD2. Germline V gives CDR1 LGHNA, CDR2 YNFKEQ. The CDR3 runs 13 residues. CDR3 region: CASSRGVGNEQFF. The CDR3 DNA reads as TGTGCTAGCAGCCGGGGGGTAGGCAATGAGCAGTTCTTC.

The V call is TRBV13, the J call TRBJ2-1; 11 nucleotides align to TRBD2. The CDR3 spans 17 residues. Losses at the gene ends were 6 bases for V and 3 bases for J; bases not matched to a gene: 10. Germline values: CDR1 PRHDT, CDR2 FYEKMQ (reference sequence). In DNA, the CDR3 is TGTGCCAGCAGTCCGACTAGCGGGAAAGCGGGCTACAATGAGCAGTTCTTC. Translation: CASSPTSGKAGYNEQFF. The entire variable domain, with the rest obtained from reference TRBV13 and TRBJ2-1, is as follows: AAGVIQSPRHLIKEKRETATLKCYPIPRHDTVYWYQQGPGQDPQFLISFYEKMQSDKGSIPDRFSAQQFSDYHSELNMSSLELGDSALYFCASSPTSGKAGYNEQFFGPGTRLTVL.

CDR3 region: CASSIPAGESYEQYF. The DNA of the CDR3 is TGTGCCAGTAGTATCCCAGCGGGGGAATCCTACGAGCAGTACTTC. V and J are TRBV19 and TRBJ2-7, with 8 positions matching TRBD2. V was clipped by 3 bases and J by 1 base; unmatched bases: 5. The CDR3 covers 15 residues. CDR1 is LNHDA, CDR2 SQIVND, per germline (reference sequence).

The chain recombines TRBV27 with TRBJ2-7; 9 nucleotides align to TRBD2. Looked up from germline, CDR1 is MNHEY and CDR2 is SMNVEV (reference sequence). The J segment lost 1 base and the V segment lost 5 bases, leaving 18 bases of the junction unmatched. This CDR3 is built from 19 residues. Here the CDR3 reads CASSPDRALAGNLSYEQYF. The CDR3 region has the DNA TGTGCCAGCAGTCCAGATAGGGCGCTAGCGGGAAATCTGTCCTACGAGCAGTACTTC.

The rearrangement joins TRBV9 to TRBJ1-5; tentative D call: TRBD1 (6 bases). CDR1 is SGDLS, CDR2 YYNGEE, per germline. The length of the CDR3 is 16 residues. The V end lost 3 bases, the J end lost 6 bases, and 19 bases lay between the germline ends. The CDR3 reads CASSASSGGAGQPQHF. In DNA form, the CDR3 reads TGTGCCAGCAGCGCCTCTTCCGGGGGGGCGGGTCAGCCCCAGCATTTT. The variable domain in full, with the rest retrieved from reference TRBV9 and TRBJ1-5, is DSGVTQTPKHLITATGQRVTLRCSPRSGDLSVYWYQQSLDQGLQFLIQYYNGEERAKGNILERFSAQQFPDLHSELNLSSLELGDSALYFCASSASSGGAGQPQHFGDGTRLSIL.

This chain joins TRBV5-5 and TRBJ2-1; the D gene is possibly TRBD1 (6 bases). Trimming removed 6 bases from V and 10 bases from J, with 23 bases in between. Germline V gene sequence: CDR1 SGHKS, CDR2 YYEKEE (reference sequence). There are 15 residues in the CDR3. CDR3 DNA: TGTGCCAGCAACGCCGACAGGCGGTTAATGGGGGAGCAGTTCTTC. Its protein product is CASNADRRLMGEQFF.

V is TRBV19 and J is TRBJ2-2; possible D gene TRBD1, 6 bases. Germline V gene data show CDR1 as LNHDA and CDR2 as SQIVND (reference sequence). Trimming removed 4 bases at V and 4 bases at J, with 10 bases between. This CDR3 has 14 amino acids. CDR3 sequence (DNA): TGTGCCAGTAGTACCGGACAGATCACCGGGGAGCTGTTTTTT. Amino acids: CASSTGQITGELFF.

This clone was found once. This chain uses TRBV5-6 with TRBJ2-1; the match to TRBD2 covers 11 bases. CDR1 and CDR2 from the germline V gene are SGHDT and YYEEEE. CDR3 length equals 16 residues. With V trimmed by 2 bases and J by 8 bases, 9 bases remained unmatched. The CDR3 reads CASSLLAGAGKDEQFF. CDR3 sequence (DNA): TGTGCCAGCAGCTTACTAGCGGGAGCAGGTAAGGATGAGCAGTTCTTC.

The V and J genes are TRBV7-9 and TRBJ1-1; D is undetermined. The V end was cut by 3 bases, the J end by 0 bases, with 11 bases between. Germline V CDR1 and CDR2: SEHNR, FQNEAQ (reference sequence). This CDR3 has 15 residues. Here the CDR3 reads CASSLTPEMNTEAFF. In DNA, the CDR3 is TGTGCCAGCAGCTTGACACCAGAAATGAACACTGAAGCTTTCTTT.

This clone appeared a few times. The V gene is TRBV5-1, the J gene TRBJ1-4; TRBD1 is a possible D gene (5 bases). The V and J ends lost 0 bases and 5 bases respectively, with 14 bases between them. The CDR3 covers 16 residues. Germline-derived CDR1 and CDR2 are SGHRS and YFSETQ. The CDR3: CASSLGPGRENEKLFF. Here the CDR3 DNA reads TGCGCCAGCAGCTTGGGACCGGGCAGGGAAAATGAAAAACTGTTTTTT.

J is TRBJ2-7 and V is TRBV7-8; weak D call: TRBD1 (5 bases). The germline CDR1 and CDR2 sequences are SGHVS and FQNEAQ. Trimming left V 2 bases short and J 3 bases short, with 17 bases between. There are 16 residues in the CDR3. The CDR3 loop reads CASSLLTAGRDYEQYF. The CDR3 bases are TGTGCCAGCAGCTTACTCACCGCTGGCAGGGACTACGAGCAGTACTTC.

The count of this clone is one. The chain is built from TRBV7-9 and TRBJ1-4, with a possible D match to TRBD1 (6 bases). Germline assignment: CDR1 SEHNR and CDR2 FQNEAQ (reference sequence). The CDR3 is made up of 15 amino acids. Trimming left V 5 bases short and J 8 bases short, with 18 bases between. The CDR3 sequence: CASSLTQGRTEKLFF. The CDR3, as DNA: TGTGCCAGCAGCCTAACACAGGGTAGGACGGAAAAACTGTTTTTT.

V is TRBV5-1 and J is TRBJ2-7, with 9 bases identical to TRBD2. V shed 0 bases and J 3 bases; nucleotides not matched to a gene: 7. The CDR3 is made up of 16 amino acids. Germline V gives CDR1 SGHRS, CDR2 YFSETQ. The CDR3 spells CASSLAPSGVGYEQYF. CDR3 coding DNA: TGCGCCAGCAGCTTGGCACCTAGCGGGGTGGGCTACGAGCAGTACTTC. The full variable domain, its missing parts supplied by reference TRBV5-1 and TRBJ2-7, is KAGVTQTPRYLIKTRGQQVTLSCSPISGHRSVSWYQQTPGQGLQFLFEYFSETQRNKGNFPGRFSGRQFSNSRSEMNVSTLELGDSALYLCASSLAPSGVGYEQYFGPGTRLTVT.

The CDR3 loop reads CASSGQGTGHYEQYF. The CDR3 coding sequence is TGTGCCAGCAGTGGTCAGGGGACGGGGCACTACGAGCAGTACTTC. The chain is built from TRBV2 and TRBJ2-7; possible D gene TRBD1, 6 bases. This CDR3 has 15 residues. Trimming removed 4 bases at V and 3 bases at J, with 16 bases between. The germline gives CDR1 SNHLY, CDR2 FYNNEI. The variable domain in full, completed from reference TRBV2 and TRBJ2-7, reads EPEVTQTPSHQVTQMGQEVILRCVPISNHLYFYWYRQILGQKVEFLVSFYNNEISEKSEIFDDQFSVERPDGSNFTLKIRSTKLEDSAMYFCASSGQGTGHYEQYFGPGTRLTVT.

The genes are TRBV7-2 and TRBJ2-1; 7 bases are a match to TRBD2. The V segment lost 5 bases and the J segment 3 bases; nucleotides outside the gene matches: 10. This CDR3 has 16 residues. In germline, CDR1 is SGHTA, CDR2 FQGNSA. The CDR3 is CASSPTGRGSYNEQFF. The CDR3 nucleotides read TGTGCCAGCAGCCCAACGGGGCGCGGGAGCTACAATGAGCAGTTCTTC.

The chain carries TRBV7-9 and TRBJ1-1; TRBD1 aligns across 8 bases. The CDR3 spans 14 residues. V was pared by 5 bases and J by 5 bases, with 7 bases of the junction left unmatched. The germline gives CDR1 SEHNR, CDR2 FQNEAQ (reference sequence). In DNA form, the CDR3 reads TGTGCCAGCAGCCACTACAGGGGGGCGACTGAAGCTTTCTTT. This sequence encodes CASSHYRGATEAFF. Looking up the rest from reference TRBV7-9 and TRBJ1-1 gives the full variable domain: DTGVSQNPRHKITKRGQNVTFRCDPISEHNRLYWYRQTLGQGPEFLTYFQNEAQLEKSRLLSDRFSAERPKGSFSTLEIQRTEQGDSAMYLCASSHYRGATEAFFGQGTRLTVV.

This chain uses TRBV7-2 with TRBJ2-5; a possible D gene is TRBD1 (8 bases). The ends were cut back, 5 bases at V and 11 bases at J, with 18 bases in the middle. The CDR3 covers 13 residues. CDR1 SGHTA and CDR2 FQGNSA come from the germline V gene. CDR3 protein: CASSPRQGREQYF. For the CDR3, the DNA is TGTGCCAGCAGCCCCCGACAGGGGAGGGAGCAGTACTTC.

The chain is built from TRBV19 and TRBJ2-7; 9 bases agree with TRBD1. The V and J ends lost 2 bases and 4 bases, in that order; junction bases with no gene match: 6. CDR1 and CDR2 (germline): LNHDA, SQIVND (reference sequence). The CDR3 consists of 15 residues. The CDR3 loop reads CASSIRQGVGYEQYF. CDR3 bases: TGTGCCAGTAGTATACGACAGGGGGTCGGGTACGAGCAGTACTTC.